This T cell receptor beta chain was identified during a study of tissue T cells after allogeneic stem cell transplantation. A word on this clone: Its cognate antigen is unknown.

Study findings and constraints: Anatomically similar tissues had similar TCR repertoires within each patient. Tissue-detected TCR repertoire was only partly captured by blood and spleen T cells.

Comparators without hematopoietic cell transplant had other cancers, at least five gastrointestinal samples, and no known gastrointestinal disease. Median post-mortem interval was more than nine hours for GI, liver, skin and lymphoid tissues. The repertoire was sequenced with immunoSEQ multiplex PCR; TCRdb's copy has only in-frame clones and lacks some. Of fewer than 30,000 clones detected, 70% to 75% appear once; the ten largest clones hold approximately 8%. The TCR originated in a female donor over 55 with lung cancer. Sequencing was performed on tissue from the ileum, taken at autopsy.

The CDR3 loop is CASSYAGGRGTDTQYF. CDR3 sequence (DNA): TGTGCCAGCAGTTACGCCGGGGGGCGCGGCACAGATACGCAGTATTTT. V gene TRBV6-6 combines with J gene TRBJ2-3, with D perhaps matching TRBD2 (7 bases). Per germline, CDR1 MNHNY and CDR2 SVGAGI (reference sequence). The V and J ends lost 2 bases and 1 base respectively, with 13 bases between them. CDR3 length: 16 residues.